The clone carrying this TCR beta chain was seen a few times. The data were taken from a study of cytomegalovirus exposure and HLA in healthy donors. The primer mix had 60 Vbeta and 13 Jbeta primers. Libraries were prepared by immunoSEQ multiplex PCR; TCRdb keeps only in-frame clonotypes and omits some of them. The sample includes over 150,000 clones, around 75% of them seen just once. With 2 bases clipped from V and 7 bases from J, the junction kept 3 bases outside the gene matches. This CDR3 is built from 13 residues. Per the germline V gene, CDR1 is MNHEY and CDR2 is SMNVEV (reference sequence). This chain joins TRBV27 and TRBJ1-2, with 8 positions matching TRBD1. This clonotype was obtained from a male donor in good health and CMV-seronegative. The sample comprised PBMCs. This chain's CDR3 is CASSLQGALGYTF. As DNA, the CDR3 is TGTGCCAGCAGTTTACAGGGGGCGCTTGGCTACACCTTC.